One sample yielded the 19 T cell receptor beta chains listed below, sequenced in a study of T cells in Graves' hyperthyroidism and ophthalmopathy (dated by TCRdb to between 2018 and 2021). The library relied on multiplex PCR. Sequencing used an Illumina HiSeq 2000. The TCR beta CDR3 regions were amplified from the RNA transcripts. The first round of RT-PCR for the TCR CDR3 was performed with the HTBI primer set and the Qiagen OneStep RT-PCR kit. TCRdb trimmed public reads at Q25 via fastp, called clones via MiXCR and kept in-frame beta chains. Rows with one shared CDR3 protein collapse into an entry with the most common genes and DNA. This sample holds a few hundred thousand distinct CDR3 sequences; 13% to 15% were observed only once. The leading ten clones occupy about 19% of the sample. Sequenced material: blood. Receptors were obtained from a woman aged 30 to 39 with Graves' ophthalmopathy.

The chain is built from TRBV7-9 and TRBJ1-1; maybe TRBD1 (5 bases). CDR1 is SEHNR and CDR2 is FQNEAQ in the germline V gene (reference sequence). This CDR3 is built from 16 residues. V lost 4 bases and J 3 bases, leaving 18 bases between the germline ends. The CDR3 DNA reads TGTGCCAGCAGCTCAGTAGCTGGTAGGGGTGACACTGAAGCTTTCTTT. Its protein is CASSSVAGRGDTEAFF. The whole variable domain, filled in from reference TRBV7-9 and TRBJ1-1, reads DTGVSQNPRHKITKRGQNVTFRCDPISEHNRLYWYRQTLGQGPEFLTYFQNEAQLEKSRLLSDRFSAERPKGSFSTLEIQRTEQGDSAMYLCASSSVAGRGDTEAFFGQGTRLTVV.

This clonotype came up many times. The rearrangement uses TRBV27 and TRBJ2-6; D remains ambiguous. The V gene's germline CDR1 is MNHEY and CDR2 SMNVEV (reference sequence). The CDR3 contains 13 residues. Trimming left V 5 bases short and J 7 bases short, with 9 bases between. The CDR3 is CASSPHGANVLTF. CDR3 DNA: TGTGCCAGCAGTCCCCACGGAGCCAACGTCCTGACTTTC. Using reference TRBV27 and TRBJ2-6 for the parts outside the CDR3, the full variable domain is EAQVTQNPRYLITVTGKKLTVTCSQNMNHEYMSWYRQDPGLGLRQIYYSMNVEVTDKGDVPEGYKVSRKEKRNFPLILESPSPNQTSLYFCASSPHGANVLTFGAGSRLTVL.

This clonotype has a count of ten or more. CDR3: CASSPEGAEAFF. In nucleotides, the CDR3 is TGCGCCAGCAGCCCAGAGGGAGCTGAAGCTTTCTTT. J is TRBJ1-1 and V is TRBV5-1; D unresolved. Between the trimmed V and J ends, which lost 4 bases and 6 bases, there was a span of 10 bases. The germline gives CDR1 SGHRS, CDR2 YFSETQ. The CDR3 sequence is 12 residues long.

There are a few counts of this clonotype. This clone may be a read error of a much larger clone one base away. The rearrangement joins TRBV28 to TRBJ1-1; D is ambiguous. Germline values: CDR1 MDHEN, CDR2 SYDVKM. The CDR3 consists of 13 residues. The CDR3 DNA reads TGTGCCAGCAATCCACCACGGAACGCTGAAGCTTTCTTT. Translating it yields CASNPPRNAEAFF.

This clonotype was found many times. The chain couples TRBV11-2 to TRBJ1-6, with a tentative D call TRBD1 (6 bases). The CDR3 runs 15 residues. Per the germline V gene, CDR1 is SGHAT and CDR2 is FQNNGV. V lost 2 bases and J 9 bases, leaving 14 bases between the germline ends. The CDR3 region has the DNA TGTGCCAGCAGCTTAATCAGGGGAAGGAGTTCACCCCTCCACTTT. Its protein is CASSLIRGRSSPLHF.

This clonotype came up many times. This rearrangement joins TRBV7-6 to TRBJ2-2; possible D gene TRBD2, 5 bases. CDR3 length: 16 amino acids. Per germline, CDR1 SGHVS and CDR2 FNYEAQ. Deletions cut 3 bases from V and 1 base from J, with 12 bases between. The CDR3 reads CASSLRGYQNTGELFF. DNA for the CDR3: TGTGCCAGCAGCTTGAGAGGGTATCAGAACACCGGGGAGCTGTTTTTT.

This clonotype has at least ten counts. The chain couples TRBV7-9 to TRBJ2-1; TRBD2 aligns across 14 bases. Losses at the gene ends were 5 bases for V and 10 bases for J; bases not matched to a gene: 7. The CDR3 loop spans 15 amino acids. Germline V gene data show CDR1 as SEHNR and CDR2 as FQNEAQ (reference sequence). CDR3 coding DNA: TGTGCCAGCAGCCCACGGGGACTAGCGGGGGACGAGCAGTTCTTC. The encoded protein is CASSPRGLAGDEQFF.

This clonotype was found many times. The gene calls are TRBV12-3 or TRBV12-4 and TRBJ2-1; TRBD2 aligns across 7 bases. V trimming: 6 bases; J trimming: 8 bases; junction bases outside the gene matches: 7. CDR3 length: 13 amino acids. DNA for the CDR3: TGTGCCAGCAGCGGGGGGACCTCCTATGAGCAGTTCTTC. It encodes CASSGGTSYEQFF.

Many counts were recorded for this clonotype. V usage is TRBV28 and J usage is TRBJ2-3; 11 positions match TRBD2. The germline V gene encodes CDR1 MDHEN and CDR2 SYDVKM. The length of the CDR3 is 16 residues. The junction had 0 bases not matched to a gene; V was cut back by 0 bases and J by 1 base. Written as DNA, the CDR3 is TGTGCCAGCAGTTTATGGACTAGCGGGGGCACAGATACGCAGTATTTT. This translates into CASSLWTSGGTDTQYF.

This clonotype was found many times. V and J are TRBV11-3 and TRBJ2-1, with D tentatively TRBD2 (5 bases). From germline, CDR1 is SGHNT and CDR2 YENEEA. The CDR3 is made up of 12 amino acids. Trimming removed 2 bases at V and 10 bases at J, with 9 bases between. Here the CDR3 reads CASSLSTGEQFF. The CDR3 DNA reads as TGTGCCAGCAGCTTAAGTACGGGGGAGCAGTTCTTC.

This clonotype was observed many times. The chain couples TRBV19 to TRBJ2-5, with D possibly being TRBD1 or TRBD2 (6 bases each). V shed 5 bases and J shed 2 bases, with 9 bases lying between them. From germline, CDR1 is LNHDA and CDR2 SQIVND (reference sequence). This CDR3 contains 13 residues. The CDR3 here is CASSRGPQETQYF. The CDR3 DNA is TGTGCCAGTAGTCGGGGGCCTCAAGAGACCCAGTACTTC.

The J gene is TRBJ1-2, the V gene TRBV5-1; no definite D call. The CDR3 spans 14 residues. CDR1 SGHRS and CDR2 YFSETQ come from the germline V gene. V shed 4 bases and J shed 4 bases, with 14 bases lying between them. The CDR3 here is CASSQDDGSYGYTF. In DNA, the CDR3 is TGCGCCAGCAGCCAGGATGACGGGAGCTATGGCTACACCTTC.

This clonotype has at least ten counts. The chain couples TRBV2 to TRBJ2-2; 8 bases are shared with TRBD1. V trimming: 7 bases; J trimming: 3 bases; junction bases outside the gene matches: 4. Germline V gene data show CDR1 as SNHLY and CDR2 as FYNNEI. CDR3 length: 14 residues. The CDR3: CASIGQGDTGELFF. CDR3 coding DNA: TGTGCCAGCATTGGACAGGGCGACACCGGGGAGCTGTTTTTT. Full variable domain (rest looked up from reference TRBV2 and TRBJ2-2): EPEVTQTPSHQVTQMGQEVILRCVPISNHLYFYWYRQILGQKVEFLVSFYNNEISEKSEIFDDQFSVERPDGSNFTLKIRSTKLEDSAMYFCASIGQGDTGELFFGEGSRLTVL.

This clonotype was seen at least ten times. The junction departs from the called germline gene at one end, perhaps through a read error. This chain connects TRBV15 to TRBJ2-7, with TRBD2 matching 7 bases. The germline V gene encodes CDR1 LNHNV and CDR2 YYDKDF (reference sequence). CDR3 size: 14 residues. The CDR3 region is CATSTRDYSHEQYF. The CDR3 DNA follows: TGTGCCACCAGCACCCGGGACTACTCCCACGAGCAGTACTTC.

This clonotype was counted many times. J is TRBJ2-2 and V is TRBV2; TRBD1 or TRBD2 may be the D gene (5 bases each). The CDR3 sequence is 15 residues long. The germline V gene encodes CDR1 SNHLY and CDR2 FYNNEI. Trimming shortened V by 4 bases and J by 3 bases, and 12 bases separated the two germline ends. CDR3 coding DNA: TGTGCCAGCAGTGTAGAGGGGCTCTACACCGGGGAGCTGTTTTTT. It codes for CASSVEGLYTGELFF.

This clonotype was detected many times. The chain recombines TRBV18 with TRBJ2-2, with D unclear. Germline loops: CDR1 KGHSH, CDR2 LQKENI. V gave up 2 bases and J gave up 0 bases, with 7 bases separating them. The CDR3 has 15 residues. The CDR3 loop is CASSPGTANTGELFF. CDR3 DNA sequence: TGTGCCAGCTCACCAGGAACAGCGAACACCGGGGAGCTGTTTTTT.

This clonotype came up once. This chain connects TRBV28 to TRBJ2-1; TRBD1 is a possible D gene (5 bases). The germline CDR1 and CDR2 sequences are MDHEN and SYDVKM. The CDR3 totals 14 residues. Deletions cut 5 bases from V and 14 bases from J, with 22 bases between. DNA of the CDR3: TGTGCCAGCAGTCCCCGAATCGACCGCGAAGGGGAGTTCTTC. This sequence encodes CASSPRIDREGEFF.

The chain carries TRBV6-1 and TRBJ2-3, with D possibly being TRBD2 (6 bases). From germline, CDR1 is MNHNS and CDR2 SASEGT. This CDR3 comprises 13 residues. The V end was cut by 5 bases, the J end by 13 bases, with 19 bases between. CDR3 region: CASSRSPREVKYF. DNA for the CDR3: TGTGCCAGCAGTCGCTCTCCGAGGGAGGTGAAGTATTTT.

The V and J genes are TRBV14 and TRBJ2-7; D remains ambiguous. Germline V gene sequence: CDR1 SGHDN, CDR2 FVKESK. This CDR3 is built from 14 residues. With 4 bases removed from V and 3 bases from J, the gap between germline ends came to 13 bases. CDR3 region: CASSRAAYDYEQYF. CDR3 DNA sequence: TGTGCCAGCAGCCGGGCCGCGTATGACTACGAGCAGTACTTC.